The source of this T cell receptor beta chain is a study of T-cell reconstitution after alpha-beta-depleted transplantation in children. The table lists this clonotype with a few counts. Unique molecular identifiers were used to barcode this TCRbeta library. TCRdb re-called the PCR reads through MiXCR, storing one row per CDR3 protein. The data hold about 500,000 distinct CDR3 sequences, with about 31% observed a single time. The CDR3 runs 13 residues. Germline CDR1 SGHTA, CDR2 FQGTGA. Trimming took 2 bases from V and 10 from J, leaving 12 bases between them. This clonotype was sampled from a human donor who donated a stem cell graft to a child with aplastic anemia. The chain employs TRBV7-3 and TRBJ2-1; unclear D gene. This material consisted of PBMCs from the stem cell graft donor, taken from the stem cell graft. CDR3 sequence: CASSLSALDEQFF. The CDR3 DNA reads TGTGCCAGCAGCTTATCAGCGTTGGACGAGCAGTTCTTC. Full variable domain (missing parts from reference TRBV7-3 and TRBJ2-1): GAGVSQTPSNKVTEKGKYVELRCDPISGHTALYWYRQSLGQGPEFLIYFQGTGAADDSGLPNDRFFAVRPEGSVSTLKIQRTERGDSAVYLCASSLSALDEQFFGPGTRLTVL.